The TCR beta chain described here comes from a study of blood T cell repertoires in COVID-19. Across the study: In each case, the material was cDNA or gDNA derived from T cells, B-cell-depleted T cells, or PBMCs.

This CDR3 comprises 16 residues. CDR1 and CDR2 from the germline V gene are SGHDT and YYEEEE. V lost 4 bases, J lost 3 bases, and 17 bases lay in between. Study processing details: Reference gene primer amplification gave estimated nucleated cell counts. Sequencing used immunoSEQ multiplex PCR; TCRdb keeps in-frame clones, though not all of them. The D gene and trimming were derived from the DNA, and the V and J assignments and clone size from that table. Of approximately 280,000 clones listed, 88% are singletons. Source material: peripheral blood. The receptor was derived from a man between 18 and 35 years old with active or convalescent COVID-19. V is TRBV5-6 and J is TRBJ1-5, with D tentatively TRBD1 (5 bases). The CDR3 reads CASSRFGGATNQPQHF. In nucleotides, the CDR3 is TGTGCCAGCAGCCGATTTGGTGGGGCGACCAATCAGCCCCAGCATTTT.